This is a list of T cell receptor beta chains from one sample in a study of cytomegalovirus exposure and HLA in healthy donors. Some clones are missing from TCRdb's copy, which holds only in-frame ones; the method was immunoSEQ multiplex PCR. The sample consists of some 63,000 clones, about 90% of them appearing once. The sequenced sample was PBMCs. Receptors were obtained from a woman between 18 and 29 years old in good health and CMV-seronegative. CDR3s include the opening cysteine and the closing phenylalanine or tryptophan. A D gene is named only where the DNA matches it firmly. A clone size is listed for some rows: how often the clone was seen (once, few, many), or a class if it is expanded.

CASSPGAGETQYF | TGTGCCAGCTCACCAGGAGCGGGGGAGACCCAGTACTTC | TRBJ2-5 | few | TRBV18 | TRBD2
CASSLQGGNTEAFF | TGTGCCAGCAGCTTACAGGGTGGGAACACTGAAGCTTTCTTT | TRBJ1-1 | - | TRBV7-9 | -
CASSLAPGLANEQFF | TGCGCCAGCAGCTTGGCCCCCGGACTAGCCAATGAGCAGTTCTTC | TRBJ2-1 | - | TRBV5-1 | TRBD2
CASSLQGSNEQFF | TGTGCCAGCAGCTTACAGGGAAGCAATGAGCAGTTCTTC | TRBJ2-1 | - | TRBV7-9 | -
CASSQGLAGYQETQYF | TGCGCCAGCAGCCAAGGACTAGCGGGGTACCAAGAGACCCAGTACTTC | TRBJ2-5 | - | TRBV5-1 | TRBD2
CAWSVLGTSGNTIYF | TGTGCCTGGAGTGTACTGGGGACATCTGGAAACACCATATATTTT | TRBJ1-3 | - | TRBV30 | -
CASRNLGGAAEKLFF | TGTGCCAGTAGAAACCTAGGGGGCGCGGCTGAAAAACTGTTTTTT | TRBJ1-4 | - | TRBV19 | TRBD1
CAWSVRGSGNTIYF | TGTGCCTGGAGTGTAAGGGGATCTGGAAACACCATATATTTT | TRBJ1-3 | - | TRBV30 | -
CASSFGRSPDTQYF | TGTGCCAGCAGCTTCGGCCGGAGTCCGGATACGCAGTATTTT | TRBJ2-3 | few | TRBV7-2 | -
CASSFRLAGNQETQYF | TGTGCCAGCAGCTTTAGATTAGCGGGGAATCAAGAGACCCAGTACTTC | TRBJ2-5 | - | TRBV11-2 | TRBD2
CASSEARNEKLFF | TGTGCCAGCAGTGAAGCGAGGAATGAAAAACTGTTTTTT | TRBJ1-4 | - | TRBV2 | -